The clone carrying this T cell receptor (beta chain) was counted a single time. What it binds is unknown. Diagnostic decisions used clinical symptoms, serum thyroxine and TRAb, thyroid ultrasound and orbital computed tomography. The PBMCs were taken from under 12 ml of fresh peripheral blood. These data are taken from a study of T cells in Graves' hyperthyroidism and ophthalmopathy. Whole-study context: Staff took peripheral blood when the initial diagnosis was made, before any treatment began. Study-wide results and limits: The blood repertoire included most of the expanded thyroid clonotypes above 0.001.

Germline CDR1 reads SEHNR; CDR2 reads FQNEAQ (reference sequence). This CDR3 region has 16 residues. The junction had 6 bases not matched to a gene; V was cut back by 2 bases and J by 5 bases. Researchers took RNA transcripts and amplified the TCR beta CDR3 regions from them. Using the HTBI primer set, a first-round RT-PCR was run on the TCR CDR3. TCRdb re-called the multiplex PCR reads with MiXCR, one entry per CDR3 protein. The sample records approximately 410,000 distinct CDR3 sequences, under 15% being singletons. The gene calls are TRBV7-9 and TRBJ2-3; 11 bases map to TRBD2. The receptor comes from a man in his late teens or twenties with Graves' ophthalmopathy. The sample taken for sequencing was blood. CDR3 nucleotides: TGTGCCAGCAGCTTATTACTAGCGGGGGTGGAAGATACGCAGTATTTT. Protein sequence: CASSLLLAGVEDTQYF.